These 9 T cell receptor beta chains share one sample of origin, sequenced in a study of blood T cells in healthy people across ages (dated by TCRdb to the mid-2010s). Library creation used 5' RACE. The sample was run on an Illumina HiSeq 2500. A second PCR of 7 to 11 cycles was performed with a sample-barcoded 5' primer and a J-beta primer mix. TCRdb passed the public sequencing reads through fastp at Q25 and MiXCR, retaining productive beta sequences. All rows with the same CDR3 protein become a single entry with the most common DNA and genes. The sample data list some 800,000 distinct CDR3 sequences, and approximately 25% of these were observed just once. Of the sample, approximately 4% falls within the top ten clones. The same specimen was also included in a second study, on T cells of mothers and their children.

The source material was blood. The receptor source for this set is a boy younger than 18 in good health.

Only a few counts were recorded for this clonotype. The rearrangement links TRBV9 to TRBJ1-1; perhaps TRBD1 as D (6 bases). Trimming removed 0 bases from V and 3 bases from J, with 12 bases in between. CDR1 and CDR2 (germline): SGDLS, YYNGEE. The CDR3 is made up of 15 amino acids. CDR3 DNA sequence: TGTGCCAGCAGCGTAGATCAGGGGCCGTACACTGAAGCTTTCTTT. Translation: CASSVDQGPYTEAFF.

The V gene is TRBV27, the J gene TRBJ2-2; 9 bases are a match to TRBD2. The germline V gene has CDR1 MNHEY and CDR2 SMNVEV (reference sequence). The CDR3 loop spans 16 amino acids. After removal of 4 bases from V and 6 bases from J, the junction contained 9 bases not matched to a gene. The CDR3: CASSSAPGLAAGELFF. CDR3 sequence (DNA): TGTGCCAGCAGTTCCGCCCCGGGACTAGCTGCCGGGGAGCTGTTTTTT.

The chain joins TRBV7-2 to TRBJ2-7, with D maybe TRBD2 (6 bases). Germline assignment: CDR1 SGHTA and CDR2 FQGNSA. The CDR3 has 14 residues. V lost 3 bases, J lost 2 bases, and 11 bases lay in between. This CDR3 reads CASSLALATYEQYF. For the CDR3, the DNA is TGTGCCAGCAGCTTGGCACTAGCAACCTACGAGCAGTACTTC.

The chain joins TRBV25-1 to TRBJ2-5, with 12 nucleotides matching TRBD2. Looked up from germline, CDR1 is MGHDK and CDR2 is SYGVNS. This CDR3 spans 16 amino acids. With V trimmed by 3 bases and J by 1 base, 3 bases remained unmatched. The CDR3 region has the DNA TGTGCCAGCAGTGATTCTAGCGGGAGGGCCCAAGAGACCCAGTACTTC. The encoded protein is CASSDSSGRAQETQYF.

The chain uses TRBV6-5 and TRBJ1-2; D uncertain. Germline V gives CDR1 MNHEY, CDR2 SVGAGI. CDR3 length equals 13 residues. Trimming removed 5 bases from V and 7 bases from J, with 14 bases in between. CDR3 protein: CASSDPLVSGYTF. CDR3 DNA sequence: TGTGCCAGCAGTGACCCTCTGGTTTCTGGCTACACCTTC.

This clonotype was seen more than once but under ten times. The chain uses TRBV5-1 and TRBJ2-7; tentative D call: TRBD2 (6 bases). The DNA end is more similar to TRBJ2-1, so the J call may be wrong. This CDR3 spans 12 amino acids. In germline, CDR1 is SGHRS, CDR2 YFSETQ. DNA for the CDR3: TGCGCCAGCAGCTTAGGGCGGGATCAGCAGTTCTTC. This gives the protein CASSLGRDQQFF.

This clonotype appeared a few times. The V call is TRBV5-6, the J call TRBJ2-5; D tentatively fits TRBD1 or TRBD2 (5 bases each). The germline CDR1 and CDR2 sequences are SGHDT and YYEEEE. This CDR3 region has 14 residues. V lost 1 base and J 3 bases, leaving 10 bases between the germline ends. The CDR3 sequence: CASSLYRGEETQYF. The CDR3 nucleotides are TGTGCCAGCAGCTTGTATCGAGGGGAAGAGACCCAGTACTTC.

This clonotype was detected only once. This rearrangement joins TRBV12-3 or TRBV12-4 to TRBJ1-5, with D possibly being TRBD1 (5 bases). Trimming removed 2 bases from V and 5 bases from J, with 10 bases in between. This CDR3 region has 14 residues. The CDR3 bases are TGTGCCAGCAGTTTAAATGGGGGGGATCAGCCCCAGCATTTT. Protein: CASSLNGGDQPQHF.

This clonotype was counted only a few times. A clone one base away is much larger, so this may be a read error. The chain links TRBV5-5 to TRBJ2-7; 10 positions agree with TRBD1. The CDR3 sequence is 14 residues long. In germline, CDR1 is SGHKS, CDR2 YYEKEE (reference sequence). Losses at the gene ends were 4 bases for V and 3 bases for J; bases not matched to a gene: 4. CDR3 in amino acids: CASSPWTGGYEQYF. CDR3 DNA: TGTGCCAGCAGCCCCTGGACAGGGGGCTACGAGCAGTACTTC.